Presented here are 12 T cell receptor beta chains from one specimen sequenced in a study of identical twins. TCRdb reanalysed the 5' RACE reads using MiXCR and keeps one entry per CDR3 protein. Of about 1.7 million distinct CDR3 sequences in the sample, under 35% were seen once. Sequences were obtained from cord blood. Every receptor here comes from a newborn girl in good health.

The rearrangement uses TRBV19 and TRBJ1-5; the D gene is possibly TRBD1 (6 bases). Deletions cut 7 bases from V and 2 bases from J, with 21 bases between. Per the germline V gene, CDR1 is LNHDA and CDR2 is SQIVND (reference sequence). The CDR3 has 17 amino acids. CDR3: CASNSRPGQFRNQPQHF. The CDR3 DNA sequence: TGTGCCAGTAATTCCCGACCCGGACAGTTCCGCAATCAGCCCCAGCATTTT.

The rearrangement links TRBV19 to TRBJ2-5, with a tentative D call TRBD2 (6 bases). The CDR3 spans 14 residues. Germline CDR1 is LNHDA and CDR2 is SQIVND (reference sequence). Trimming cost V 5 bases and J 0 bases, with 10 bases left between them. CDR3 bases: TGTGCCAGTAGTGGAGGGGCGTACCAAGAGACCCAGTACTTC. It translates to CASSGGAYQETQYF.

This clonotype has a handful of counts. The rearrangement uses TRBV6-5 and TRBJ2-1; 8 bases align to TRBD2. Germline lookup yields CDR1 MNHEY and CDR2 SVGAGI. This CDR3 spans 15 amino acids. The junction had 12 bases not matched to a gene; V was cut back by 5 bases and J by 9 bases. The CDR3 region is CASSRTTSARGEQFF. In DNA form, the CDR3 reads TGTGCCAGCAGTCGAACGACTAGCGCGAGGGGTGAGCAGTTCTTC.

The chain uses TRBV28 and TRBJ2-3; D is ambiguous. Trimming removed 5 bases from V and 0 bases from J, with 6 bases in between. Germline CDR1 is MDHEN and CDR2 is SYDVKM. The CDR3 is made up of 13 amino acids. The CDR3 DNA sequence: TGTGCCAGCAGTACTCCTAGCACAGATACGCAGTATTTT. It is translated as CASSTPSTDTQYF.

This clonotype was recorded a few times. V and J are TRBV20-1 and TRBJ1-6, with 7 bases fitting TRBD1. The CDR3 consists of 17 residues. Losses at the gene ends were 4 bases for V and 2 bases for J; bases not matched to a gene: 11. CDR1 is DFQATT and CDR2 is SNEGSKA in the germline V gene (reference sequence). CDR3 protein: CSANPRDRATYNSPLHF. DNA for the CDR3: TGCAGTGCTAACCCCCGAGACAGGGCCACCTATAATTCACCCCTCCACTTT.

The J gene is TRBJ1-5, the V gene TRBV24-1; D is uncertain. Germline CDR1 and CDR2: KGHDR and SFDVKD. The CDR3 length is 11 residues. V lost 7 bases, J lost 2 bases, and 2 bases lay in between. CDR3 in amino acids: CATSGNQPQHF. The DNA of the CDR3 is TGTGCCACCAGCGGCAATCAGCCCCAGCATTTT.

This clonotype was recorded many times. J is TRBJ2-7 and V is TRBV4-2; tentatively, D is TRBD2 (7 bases). CDR1 and CDR2 from the germline V gene are LGHNA and YNFKEQ. The CDR3 covers 15 residues. Between the trimmed V and J ends, which lost 3 bases and 2 bases, there was a span of 14 bases. CDR3 sequence: CASSHRGAIPYEQYF. The CDR3 DNA is TGTGCCAGCAGCCATCGGGGGGCTATACCCTACGAGCAGTACTTC.

This clonotype showed up just a few times. This CDR3 reads CASSPWTSGRGSYEQYF. In nucleotides, the CDR3 is TGTGCCAGCAGCCCTTGGACTAGCGGGAGAGGGTCCTACGAGCAGTACTTC. V gene TRBV28 combines with J gene TRBJ2-7; TRBD2 matches at 13 bases. Germline CDR1 reads MDHEN; CDR2 reads SYDVKM. This CDR3 comprises 17 residues. The junction had 9 bases not matched to a gene; V was cut back by 6 bases and J by 1 base. Filled out from reference TRBV28 and TRBJ2-7, the complete variable domain reads DVKVTQSSRYLVKRTGEKVFLECVQDMDHENMFWYRQDPGLGLRLIYFSYDVKMKEKGDIPEGYSVSREKKERFSLILESASTNQTSMYLCASSPWTSGRGSYEQYFGPGTRLTVT.

Turning to this clonotype: The junction does not match germline at one end; this may be a read error. The chain combines TRBV20-1 with TRBJ1-4; D not certain. This CDR3 is 15 amino acids long. The germline gives CDR1 DFQATT, CDR2 SNEGSKA (reference sequence). The CDR3 is CSARGISRANENLFF. The DNA of the CDR3 is TGCAGTGCTAGAGGGATTTCAAGGGCTAATGAAAACCTGTTTTTT.

The J gene is TRBJ1-2, the V gene TRBV4-1; TRBD1 aligns across 7 bases. V lost 0 bases and J lost 4; bases outside the gene matches: 5. Germline V lookup: CDR1 MGHRA, CDR2 YSYEKL. The CDR3 sequence is 15 residues long. The CDR3 DNA sequence: TGCGCCAGCAGCCAAGATGACAGGGCGTTCTATGGCTACACCTTC. This gives the protein CASSQDDRAFYGYTF.

In regard to this clonotype: A much larger clone lies a single base off, so this may be a read error. The V gene is TRBV15, the J gene TRBJ2-3; no definite D call. This CDR3 is 14 amino acids long. Germline V gives CDR1 LNHNV, CDR2 YYDKDF (reference sequence). CDR3 nucleotides: TGTGCCACCAGCAGAGATTTCAATTCAGATACGCATTATTTT. Its protein is CATSRDFNSDTHYF.

V gene TRBV12-3 or TRBV12-4 combines with J gene TRBJ2-1; D gene uncertain. This CDR3 has 13 residues. Here the CDR3 DNA reads TGTGCAACACACAAGAGCTCCTACAATGAGCAGTTCTTC. Its translation is CATHKSSYNEQFF.